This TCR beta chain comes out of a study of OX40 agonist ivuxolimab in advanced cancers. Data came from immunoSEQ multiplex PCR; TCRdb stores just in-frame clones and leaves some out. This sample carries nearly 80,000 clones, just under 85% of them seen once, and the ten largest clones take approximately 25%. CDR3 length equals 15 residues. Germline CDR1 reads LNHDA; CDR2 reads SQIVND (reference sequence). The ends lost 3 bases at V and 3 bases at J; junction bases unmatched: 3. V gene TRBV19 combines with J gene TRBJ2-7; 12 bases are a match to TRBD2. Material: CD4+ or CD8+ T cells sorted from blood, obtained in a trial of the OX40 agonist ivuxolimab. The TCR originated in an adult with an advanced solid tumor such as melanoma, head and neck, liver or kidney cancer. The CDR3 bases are TGTGCCAGTAGTATTGCACTAGCGGGAGGCTACGAGCAGTACTTC. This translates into CASSIALAGGYEQYF.